A selection of T cell receptor beta chains follows, all from one sample in a study of cytomegalovirus exposure and HLA in healthy donors. Here immunoSEQ multiplex PCR was the method, and the copy in TCRdb shows in-frame clones only, minus some. The data show about 190,000 clones, with approximately 70% seen just once and 3% to 3.5% held by the top ten. Input material: PBMCs. These receptors were taken from a woman in her 30s in good health and CMV-seropositive. Each CDR3 is given with its conserved first and last residue. A D gene is named only where the DNA matches it firmly. Some rows mark clone size as missing; the rest say once, few, many or name a class of expanded clone.

j_call clone_size v_call d_call cdr3_aa cdr3_nt
TRBJ2-7 few TRBV25-1 TRBD1 CASSVPPGTASSYEQYF TGTGCCAGCAGTGTCCCTCCCGGGACAGCGAGCTCCTACGAGCAGTACTTC
TRBJ2-7 NA TRBV6-1 TRBD2 CASSEGTSLNEQYF TGTGCCAGCAGCGAAGGGACTAGCCTCAACGAGCAGTACTTC
TRBJ1-2 NA TRBV28 NA CASSLAEFYGYTF TGTGCCAGCAGTTTAGCCGAGTTCTATGGCTACACCTTC
TRBJ1-3 NA TRBV23-1 NA CASSPRVVGNTIYF TGCGCCAGCAGTCCCCGGGTCGTTGGAAACACCATATATTTT
TRBJ1-2 NA TRBV28 NA CASSFQPRGGYGYTF TGTGCCAGCAGTTTTCAGCCGCGGGGAGGCTATGGCTACACCTTC
TRBJ2-5 NA TRBV18 NA CASSLDISETQYF TGTGCCAGCTCATTGGACATAAGCGAGACCCAGTACTTC
TRBJ2-7 NA TRBV11-2 NA CASSSIRSTADSYEQYF TGTGCCAGCAGCTCCATTCGTTCTACCGCGGACTCCTACGAGCAGTACTTC
TRBJ1-1 NA TRBV7-8 TRBD1 CASSWGQANTEAFF TGTGCCAGCAGCTGGGGACAGGCTAACACTGAAGCTTTCTTT
TRBJ2-7 once TRBV18 TRBD1 CASSPPGRGQYEQYF TGTGCCAGCTCACCACCGGGTAGGGGGCAGTACGAGCAGTACTTC
TRBJ2-1 once TRBV7-2 TRBD2 CASSTRGGGGEQFF TGTGCCAGCAGCACCCGCGGGGGAGGCGGTGAGCAGTTCTTC
TRBJ2-1 NA TRBV19 TRBD2 CASTTSGSVNEQFF TGTGCCAGTACTACTAGCGGGAGCGTGAATGAGCAGTTCTTC
TRBJ2-1 once TRBV19 TRBD2 CASSTGGSAYNEQFF TGTGCCAGTAGTACGGGAGGTTCTGCCTACAATGAGCAGTTCTTC
TRBJ1-1 once TRBV5-1 NA CASSIEITMNTEAFF TGCGCCAGCAGTATAGAGATAACTATGAACACTGAAGCTTTCTTT
TRBJ2-1 NA TRBV7-9 TRBD2 CASSLLTSGINNEQFF TGTGCCAGCAGCCTATTGACTAGCGGGATAAACAATGAGCAGTTCTTC
TRBJ2-7 NA TRBV7-7 NA CASSVARDEQVAREQYF TGTGCTAGCAGCGTAGCCAGAGATGAACAGGTTGCTCGGGAGCAGTACTTC
TRBJ1-1 NA TRBV28 NA CASSLRGTEAFF TGTGCCAGCAGCCTCCGGGGCACTGAAGCTTTCTTT
TRBJ2-4 NA TRBV2 NA CASKERAKNIQYF TGTGCCAGCAAGGAGAGAGCCAAAAACATTCAGTACTTC
TRBJ2-7 NA TRBV15 TRBD2 CATSSWGLAGENEQYF TGTGCCACCAGCAGTTGGGGACTAGCGGGAGAGAACGAGCAGTACTTC
TRBJ2-3 NA TRBV27 NA CASSLISGAPDTQYF TGTGCCAGCAGTTTAATATCTGGGGCGCCGGATACGCAGTATTTT
TRBJ2-3 NA TRBV2 TRBD1 CASGSFRDRSKDTQYF TGTGCCAGCGGAAGCTTCCGGGACAGGTCAAAAGATACGCAGTATTTT
TRBJ1-5 NA TRBV6-5 TRBD1 CASSYLRTGGQPQHF TGTGCCAGCAGTTACTTGAGGACAGGGGGTCAGCCCCAGCATTTT
TRBJ2-7 NA TRBV5-1 NA CASSFRGPYEQYF TGCGCCAGCAGCTTCCGGGGTCCCTACGAGCAGTACTTC
TRBJ1-1 NA TRBV9 TRBD1 CASSVSGTGNTEAFF TGTGCCAGCAGCGTCTCCGGGACAGGTAACACTGAAGCTTTCTTT
TRBJ2-1 NA TRBV11-1 NA CASSLPLADSVFNEQFF TGTGCCAGCAGCTTACCACTAGCTGATTCTGTATTCAATGAGCAGTTCTTC
TRBJ2-7 few TRBV19 TRBD2 CASRRTSGSSSYEQYF TGTGCCAGTAGGCGGACTAGCGGGAGTAGTTCCTACGAGCAGTACTTC
TRBJ2-5 NA TRBV2 NA CASSETYLKETQYF TGTGCCAGCAGTGAAACCTACCTAAAAGAGACCCAGTACTTC
TRBJ2-1 NA TRBV6-5 TRBD1 CASSYSGQGNNEQFF TGTGCCAGCAGTTACTCGGGACAGGGGAACAATGAGCAGTTCTTC
TRBJ2-3 few TRBV9 TRBD2 CASSARGSGSTDTQYF TGTGCCAGCAGCGCGCGGGGTAGCGGGAGCACAGATACGCAGTATTTT
TRBJ1-1 NA TRBV10-3 NA CAISPGTEAFF TGTGCCATCTCCCCCGGGACTGAAGCTTTCTTT
TRBJ2-3 NA TRBV14 TRBD2 CASSLGLAGAGDTQYF TGTGCCAGCAGCTTGGGACTAGCGGGAGCAGGAGATACGCAGTATTTT
TRBJ2-7 NA TRBV2 NA CASSDWELSSYEQYF TGTGCCAGCAGTGACTGGGAGTTAAGCTCCTACGAGCAGTACTTC
TRBJ1-2 once TRBV2 TRBD1 CASTVDRVSGYTF TGTGCCAGCACCGTGGACAGGGTGAGCGGCTACACCTTC
TRBJ2-3 NA TRBV7-9 NA CASSIPRVADTQYF TGTGCCAGCAGCATACCCAGGGTTGCAGATACGCAGTATTTT
TRBJ2-1 NA TRBV7-9 TRBD2 CASSDGLAGGLGEQFF TGTGCCAGCAGCGATGGACTAGCGGGAGGCCTAGGTGAGCAGTTCTTC
TRBJ2-1 NA TRBV28 TRBD2 CASSPRGTSGGLVYNEQFF TGTGCCAGCAGTCCTCGCGGGACTAGCGGGGGATTAGTGTACAATGAGCAGTTCTTC
TRBJ2-7 few TRBV6-1 NA CASMRAQSGGEQYF TGTGCCAGCATGCGGGCCCAATCCGGTGGCGAGCAGTACTTC
TRBJ2-3 once TRBV19 TRBD2 CASSIMASGTDTQYF TGTGCCAGTAGTATCATGGCTAGCGGGACAGATACGCAGTATTTT
TRBJ2-3 NA TRBV6-4 TRBD2 CASSLPPSGSPDTQYF TGTGCCAGCAGCCTACCACCTAGCGGGAGCCCGGATACGCAGTATTTT
TRBJ2-2 NA TRBV29-1 NA CSVVGDTGELFF TGCAGCGTTGTGGGAGACACCGGGGAGCTGTTTTTT
TRBJ2-7 NA TRBV6-5 NA CASGPTGGAYEQYF TGTGCCAGCGGACCGACAGGTGGGGCCTACGAGCAGTACTTC
TRBJ2-1 NA TRBV10-3 TRBD2 CAMGGGNEQFF TGTGCCATGGGGGGGGGAAATGAGCAGTTCTTC
TRBJ2-6 NA TRBV10-2 TRBD1 CASSLVAGGAGANVLTF TGCGCCAGCAGTCTGGTCGCAGGGGGAGCTGGGGCCAACGTCCTGACTTTC
TRBJ2-5 few TRBV7-9 TRBD2 CASSSRWTSGNQETQYF TGTGCCAGCAGCTCGAGGTGGACTAGCGGGAACCAAGAGACCCAGTACTTC
TRBJ2-5 once TRBV27 NA CASSLLAQQETQYF TGTGCCAGCAGTTTACTGGCACAGCAAGAGACCCAGTACTTC
TRBJ2-4 NA TRBV14 TRBD2 CASSQDSGRADIQYF TGTGCCAGCAGCCAAGATAGCGGGAGGGCTGACATTCAGTACTTC
TRBJ1-1 few TRBV6-1 TRBD1 CANAETGAREAFF TGTGCCAACGCCGAGACAGGGGCCAGGGAGGCTTTCTTT
TRBJ1-2 NA TRBV28 TRBD1 CASSLGQGGYGYTF TGTGCCAGCAGTTTAGGACAGGGTGGCTATGGCTACACCTTC
TRBJ2-1 NA TRBV4-2 NA CASSQARAINNEQFF TGTGCCAGCAGCCAAGCCAGAGCGATCAACAATGAGCAGTTCTTC
TRBJ2-3 few TRBV2 TRBD2 CASSEAGPFTDTQYF TGTGCCAGCAGCGAAGCGGGGCCCTTCACAGATACGCAGTATTTT